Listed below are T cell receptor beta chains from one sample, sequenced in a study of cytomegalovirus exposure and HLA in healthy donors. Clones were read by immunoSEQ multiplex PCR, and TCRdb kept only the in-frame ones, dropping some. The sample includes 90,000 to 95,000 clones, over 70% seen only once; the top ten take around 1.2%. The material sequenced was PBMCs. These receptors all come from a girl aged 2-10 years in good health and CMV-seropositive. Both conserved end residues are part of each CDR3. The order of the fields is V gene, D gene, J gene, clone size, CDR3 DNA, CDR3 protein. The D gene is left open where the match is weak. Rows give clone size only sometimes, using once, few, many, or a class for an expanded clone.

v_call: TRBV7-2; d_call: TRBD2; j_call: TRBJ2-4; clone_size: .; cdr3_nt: TGTGCCAGCAGCCAGGCCTGGGGACTAGCGGGAGGAAGGAACATTCAGTACTTC; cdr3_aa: CASSQAWGLAGGRNIQYF
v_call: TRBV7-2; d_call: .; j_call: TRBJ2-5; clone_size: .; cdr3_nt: TGTGCCAGCAGTGCCGGGAGTCAACTACGAGAGACCCAGTACTTC; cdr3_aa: CASSAGSQLRETQYF
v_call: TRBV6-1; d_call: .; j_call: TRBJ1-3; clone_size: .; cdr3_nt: TGTGCCAGCCAGGCAGGGACTGCTGGAAACACCATATATTTT; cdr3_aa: CASQAGTAGNTIYF
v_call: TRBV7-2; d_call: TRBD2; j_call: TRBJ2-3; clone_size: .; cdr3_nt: TGTGCCAGCAGCTTATGGGCTAGCGGGAGGGCAGATACGCAGTATTTT; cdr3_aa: CASSLWASGRADTQYF
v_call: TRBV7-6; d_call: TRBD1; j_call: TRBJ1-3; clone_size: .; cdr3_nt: TGTGCCAGCAGCATAGGACAGGGAGGCGGAAACACCATATATTTT; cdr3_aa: CASSIGQGGGNTIYF
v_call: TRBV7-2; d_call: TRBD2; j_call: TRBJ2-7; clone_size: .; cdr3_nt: TGTGCCAGCAGCCAAATTAGCGGGAGGGCCGGGGAGCAGTACTTC; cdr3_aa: CASSQISGRAGEQYF
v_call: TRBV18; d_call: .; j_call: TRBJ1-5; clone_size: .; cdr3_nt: TGTGCCAGCTCACAAGGGGTTTCAAATCAGCCCCAGCATTTT; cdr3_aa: CASSQGVSNQPQHF
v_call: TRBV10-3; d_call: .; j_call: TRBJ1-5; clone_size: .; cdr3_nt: TGTGCCATCAGTGAGAACCTAGGGACTAATCAGCCCCAGCATTTT; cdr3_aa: CAISENLGTNQPQHF
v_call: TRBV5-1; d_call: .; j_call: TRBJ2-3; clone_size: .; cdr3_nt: TGCGCCAGCAAGTTGGGAGGAGATACGCAGTATTTT; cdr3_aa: CASKLGGDTQYF
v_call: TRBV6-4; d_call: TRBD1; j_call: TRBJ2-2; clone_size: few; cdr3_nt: TGTGCCAGCAGCGGAGGACAGGGGGCGGCCGGGGAGCTGTTTTTT; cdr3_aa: CASSGGQGAAGELFF
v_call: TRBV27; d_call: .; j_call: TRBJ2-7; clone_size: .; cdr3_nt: TGTGCCAGCAGTTTCCTACAGGGTTACGAGCAGTACTTC; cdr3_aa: CASSFLQGYEQYF
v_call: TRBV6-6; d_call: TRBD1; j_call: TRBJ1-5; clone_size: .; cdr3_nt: TGTGCCAGCAGTTACCGGGCAGGGGGTGATCAGCCCCAGCATTTT; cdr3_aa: CASSYRAGGDQPQHF
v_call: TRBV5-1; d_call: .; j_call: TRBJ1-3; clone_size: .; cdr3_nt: TGCGCCAGCAGCTTGAGGTTGGGCGGACAGCTCTTACTTGCGGGAAACACCATATATTTT; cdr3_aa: CASSLRLGGQLLLAGNTIYF
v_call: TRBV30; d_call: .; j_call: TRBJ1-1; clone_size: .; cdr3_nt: TGTGCCTGGAGTGTAAAGAGGAGGAACACTGAAGCTTTCTTT; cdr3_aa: CAWSVKRRNTEAFF
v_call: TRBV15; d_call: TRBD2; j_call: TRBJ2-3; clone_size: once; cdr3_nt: TGTGCCACCAGCAGAGCGACCGGGACTAGCGTTTCAGATACGCAGTATTTT; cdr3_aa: CATSRATGTSVSDTQYF
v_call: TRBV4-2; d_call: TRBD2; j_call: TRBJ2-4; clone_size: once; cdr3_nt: TGTGCCAGCAGCCTAGCGGCTAGCGGGGGGGGTAACATTCAGTACTTC; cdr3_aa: CASSLAASGGGNIQYF
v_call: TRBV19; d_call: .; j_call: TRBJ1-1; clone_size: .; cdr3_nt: TGTGCCAGTCGAGAGTTGAACACTGAAGCTTTCTTT; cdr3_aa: CASRELNTEAFF
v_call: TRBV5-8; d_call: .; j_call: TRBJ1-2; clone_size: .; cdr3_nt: TGTGCCAGCAGCTTGGAAGGGGTGGATGGCTACACCTTC; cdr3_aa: CASSLEGVDGYTF
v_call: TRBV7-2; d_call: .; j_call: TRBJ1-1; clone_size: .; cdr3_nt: TGTGCCAGCAGCTCTACCGGGAGACTCACTGAAGCTTTCTTT; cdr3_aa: CASSSTGRLTEAFF
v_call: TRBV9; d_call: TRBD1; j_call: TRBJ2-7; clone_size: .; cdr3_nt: TGTGCCAGCAGCGCACGGGACAGCCCCTACGAGCAGTACTTC; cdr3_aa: CASSARDSPYEQYF
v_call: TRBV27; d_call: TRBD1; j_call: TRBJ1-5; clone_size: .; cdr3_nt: TGTGCCAGCAGTACCCAACAGGGGCTCGTATCTCATCAGCCCCAGCATTTT; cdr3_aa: CASSTQQGLVSHQPQHF
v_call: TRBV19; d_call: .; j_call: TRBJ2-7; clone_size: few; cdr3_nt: TGTGCCAGTACCGGGACACCGTCCTACGAGCAGTACTTC; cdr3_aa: CASTGTPSYEQYF
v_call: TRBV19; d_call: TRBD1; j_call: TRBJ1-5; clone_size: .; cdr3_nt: TGTGCCAGTAGTATAGGCACAGGGGTCGTGGGTCAGCCCCAGCATTTT; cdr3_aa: CASSIGTGVVGQPQHF